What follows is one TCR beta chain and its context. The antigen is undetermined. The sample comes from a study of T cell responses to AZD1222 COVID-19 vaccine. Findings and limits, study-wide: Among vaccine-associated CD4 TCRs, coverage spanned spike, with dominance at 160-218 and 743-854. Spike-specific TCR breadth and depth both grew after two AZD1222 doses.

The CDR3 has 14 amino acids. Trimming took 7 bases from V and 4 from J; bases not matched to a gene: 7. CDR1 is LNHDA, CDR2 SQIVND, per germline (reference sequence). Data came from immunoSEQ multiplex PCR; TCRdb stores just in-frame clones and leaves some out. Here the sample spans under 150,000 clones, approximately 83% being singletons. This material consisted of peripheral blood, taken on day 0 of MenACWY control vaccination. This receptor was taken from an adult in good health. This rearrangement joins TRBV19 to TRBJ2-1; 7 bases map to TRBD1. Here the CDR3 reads CASTPGQPYNEQFF. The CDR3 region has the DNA TGTGCCAGTACCCCGGGACAGCCGTACAATGAGCAGTTCTTC.